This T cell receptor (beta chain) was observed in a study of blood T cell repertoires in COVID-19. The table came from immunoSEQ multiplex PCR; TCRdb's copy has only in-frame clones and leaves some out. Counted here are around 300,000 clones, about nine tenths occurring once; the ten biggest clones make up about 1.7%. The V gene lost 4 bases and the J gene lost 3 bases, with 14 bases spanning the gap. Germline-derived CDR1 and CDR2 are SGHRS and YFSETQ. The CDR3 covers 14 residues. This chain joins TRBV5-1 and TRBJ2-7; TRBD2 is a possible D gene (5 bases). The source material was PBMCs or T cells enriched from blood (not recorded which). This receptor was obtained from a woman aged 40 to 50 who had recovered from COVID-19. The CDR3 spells CASSPGGMDYEQYF. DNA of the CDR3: TGCGCCAGCAGCCCCGGAGGTATGGACTACGAGCAGTACTTC. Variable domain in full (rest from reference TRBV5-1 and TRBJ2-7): KAGVTQTPRYLIKTRGQQVTLSCSPISGHRSVSWYQQTPGQGLQFLFEYFSETQRNKGNFPGRFSGRQFSNSRSEMNVSTLELGDSALYLCASSPGGMDYEQYFGPGTRLTVT.